This T cell receptor beta chain was sequenced during a study of OX40 agonist ivuxolimab in advanced cancers. Broader study findings: Several nonresponders also turned out to have low normalized T-cell clonal expansion. Antigen targets of the expanded peripheral T cells went undetermined.

The length of the CDR3 is 13 residues. V lost 1 base, J lost 6 bases, and 2 bases stayed unmatched. The germline gives CDR1 SGHAT, CDR2 FQNNGV. Sequencing was performed with immunoSEQ multiplex PCR; in TCRdb, only in-frame clones are kept and a portion is missing. The repertoire includes under 85,000 clones, approximately 88% of them detected once, and over 4% sits in the top ten. Concerning this clone: No antigen is known for it. Within the sample, other DNA sequences also encode this same CDR3.

This clonotype was sampled from an adult with an advanced solid tumor such as melanoma, head and neck, liver or kidney cancer. The rearrangement joins TRBV11-2 to TRBJ2-7, with 8 bases aligning to TRBD2. The sample here was CD4+ or CD8+ T cells sorted from blood, taken in a trial of the OX40 agonist ivuxolimab. The DNA of the CDR3 is TGTGCCAGCAGCTTAGGACTAGCGCTCGAGCAGTACTTC. Its translation is CASSLGLALEQYF.